Shown below are 23 T cell receptor beta chains from a single sample sequenced in a study of radiotherapy plus CTLA-4 blockade in lung cancer (dated by TCRdb to the late 2010s). Library construction relied on the immunoSEQ multiplex PCR assay. The table was pulled from immuneACCESS by TCRdb, which kept in-frame rearrangements only. Such tables lose some clones; where checked, under half of the loss comes from unresolved V genes, and the rest has no known cause. For this sample there are tens of thousands of clones; 79% appear just once. The ten largest make up about 9.1% of the sample. This sample comprised peripheral blood, obtained from a patient treated with radiotherapy plus ipilimumab. The source is a human donor with non-small cell lung cancer who had a complete response to radiotherapy plus ipilimumab.

The chain couples TRBV27 to TRBJ1-5; D is unresolved. V was cut by 6 bases and J by 2 bases, with 8 bases left in between. CDR3 size: 13 residues. Per germline, CDR1 MNHEY and CDR2 SMNVEV (reference sequence). CDR3 in amino acids: CASSFGGNQPQHF. CDR3 coding DNA: TGTGCCAGCAGCTTTGGGGGCAATCAGCCCCAGCATTTT.

This chain links TRBV11-3 with TRBJ2-1, with 13 bases matching TRBD2. Germline V gene sequence: CDR1 SGHNT, CDR2 YENEEA. V shed 7 bases, J shed 7 bases, and the junction held 10 bases outside the gene matches. The CDR3 spans 16 residues. This CDR3 reads CASTLLAGGPWNEQFF. The DNA of the CDR3 is TGTGCCAGCACCCTACTAGCGGGAGGGCCTTGGAATGAGCAGTTCTTC.

This chain links TRBV9 with TRBJ2-1, with TRBD2 identical over 13 bases. The CDR3 extends over 16 amino acids. Per the germline V gene, CDR1 is SGDLS and CDR2 is YYNGEE. The V gene end was trimmed by 0 bases and the J gene end by 12 bases; junction bases not matched to a gene: 9. The CDR3 region is CASSVAGTSGASGQFF. CDR3 coding DNA: TGTGCCAGCAGCGTAGCCGGGACTAGCGGGGCCAGCGGGCAGTTCTTC. The full variable domain, in which reference TRBV9 and TRBJ2-1 provide the parts outside the CDR3, is DSGVTQTPKHLITATGQRVTLRCSPRSGDLSVYWYQQSLDQGLQFLIQYYNGEERAKGNILERFSAQQFPDLHSELNLSSLELGDSALYFCASSVAGTSGASGQFFGPGTRLTVL.

The rearrangement joins TRBV14 to TRBJ2-7, with 7 bases identical to TRBD1. The CDR3 contains 16 residues. Germline assignment: CDR1 SGHDN and CDR2 FVKESK. Germline trimming cut 4 bases from V and 0 bases from J; bases unmatched to any gene: 9. CDR3 loop: CASSPLGQESSYEQYF. CDR3 nucleotide sequence: TGTGCCAGCAGCCCCCTTGGACAGGAGAGCTCCTACGAGCAGTACTTC. Variable domain in full (rest from reference TRBV14 and TRBJ2-7): EAGVTQFPSHSVIEKGQTVTLRCDPISGHDNLYWYRRVMGKEIKFLLHFVKESKQDESGMPNNRFLAERTGGTYSTLKVQPAELEDSGVYFCASSPLGQESSYEQYFGPGTRLTVT.

Only a few counts were recorded for this clone. The chain employs TRBV9 and TRBJ1-3; unclear D gene. Germline V CDR1 and CDR2: SGDLS, YYNGEE. Trimming cost V 0 bases and J 0 bases, with 7 bases left between them. CDR3 length equals 15 residues. The CDR3 sequence: CASSVGSGSGNTIYF. The CDR3 DNA follows: TGTGCCAGCAGCGTAGGGTCTGGCTCTGGAAACACCATATATTTT.

The chain has TRBV5-1 and TRBJ1-1, with D unclear. The CDR3 spans 14 residues. CDR1 is SGHRS, CDR2 YFSETQ, per germline. Trimming removed 4 bases at V and 0 bases at J, with 10 bases between. Here the CDR3 reads CASSPQRMNTEAFF. The CDR3 nucleotides read TGCGCCAGCAGCCCACAGAGGATGAACACTGAAGCTTTCTTT.

V and J are TRBV5-1 and TRBJ2-5; no definite D call. CDR3 length: 12 residues. V lost 7 bases and J lost 1, with 8 bases in between. Germline loops: CDR1 SGHRS, CDR2 YFSETQ. The CDR3 sequence: CASGEVQETQYF. Here the CDR3 DNA reads TGCGCCAGCGGTGAAGTCCAAGAGACCCAGTACTTC.

The chain links TRBV4-1 to TRBJ2-5; weak D call: TRBD1 (6 bases). The CDR3 runs to 14 residues. Per the germline V gene, CDR1 is MGHRA and CDR2 is YSYEKL. V gave up 1 base and J gave up 5 bases, with 11 bases separating them. For the CDR3, the DNA is TGCGCCAGCAGCCAAGGACAGGTTGGGGAGACCCAGTACTTC. Translated: CASSQGQVGETQYF.

The rearrangement links TRBV11-2 to TRBJ2-6; 8 bases line up with TRBD1. Looked up from germline, CDR1 is SGHAT and CDR2 is FQNNGV. V dropped 0 bases and J dropped 2; count of bases not matched to a gene: 6. This CDR3 contains 18 residues. CDR3 amino acids: CASSLDRNRGAGANVLTF. The CDR3 DNA follows: TGTGCCAGCAGCTTAGATAGGAACAGGGGGGCTGGGGCCAACGTCCTGACTTTC.

The genes are TRBV18 and TRBJ1-1, with a possible D match to TRBD1 (6 bases). CDR3 length equals 14 residues. Trimming left V 6 bases short and J 0 bases short, with 11 bases between. Germline V CDR1 and CDR2: KGHSH, LQKENI. The CDR3 protein is CASSQQGLNTEAFF. The CDR3 DNA is TGTGCCAGCTCGCAGCAGGGGCTGAACACTGAAGCTTTCTTT.

The CDR3 sequence is CASSLVNRGEDTQYF. CDR3 nucleotide sequence: TGTGCCAGCAGCTTAGTTAACAGGGGGGAAGATACGCAGTATTTT. This chain links TRBV7-9 with TRBJ2-3; 8 nucleotides align to TRBD1. The CDR3 covers 15 residues. CDR1 is SEHNR and CDR2 is FQNEAQ in the germline V gene (reference sequence). V dropped 1 base and J dropped 5; count of bases not matched to a gene: 5.

The V and J genes are TRBV23-1 and TRBJ2-7, with D hard to call. TRBV23-1 is reported as an ORF; its role is uncertain. V was clipped by 0 bases and J by 7 bases, with 7 bases between them. The CDR3 sequence is 12 residues long. The CDR3, as DNA: TGCGCCAGCAGTCAATCGAAAGGGGAGCAGTACGTC. It is translated as CASSQSKGEQYV.

V is TRBV5-4 and J is TRBJ2-1; TRBD2 matches 9 bases. CDR1 is SGHNT, CDR2 YYREEE, per germline (reference sequence). The CDR3 is 16 amino acids. V lost 4 bases, J lost 4 bases, and 9 bases stayed unmatched. The CDR3 region is CASSTQTSGYYNEQFF. As DNA, the CDR3 is TGTGCCAGCAGCACCCAGACTAGCGGTTATTACAATGAGCAGTTCTTC.

This sequence joins TRBV18 and TRBJ2-3, with D unclear. V was trimmed by 5 bases and J by 3 bases, leaving 12 bases between them. CDR1 is KGHSH and CDR2 is LQKENI in the germline V gene. The CDR3 is 14 residues long. The CDR3 sequence is CASSSVGRTDTQYF. CDR3 bases: TGTGCCAGCTCATCGGTGGGTCGGACAGATACGCAGTATTTT.

This clone was seen a few times. The chain couples TRBV19 to TRBJ2-2, with 10 bases identical to TRBD2. There are 17 residues in the CDR3. V was clipped by 6 bases and J by 7 bases; unmatched bases: 14. Germline CDR1 LNHDA, CDR2 SQIVND (reference sequence). CDR3 protein: CASSNGWLAGVSGELFF. CDR3 DNA: TGTGCCAGTAGCAACGGCTGGCTAGCGGGGGTTAGCGGGGAGCTGTTTTTT.

The chain couples TRBV15 to TRBJ1-5, with D perhaps TRBD1 (5 bases). The CDR3 runs 14 residues. Trimming shortened V by 4 bases and J by 2 bases, and 9 bases separated the two germline ends. Germline CDR1 is LNHNV and CDR2 is YYDKDF (reference sequence). The CDR3 DNA is TGTGCCACCAGCATTGGGGGTGGCAATCAGCCCCAGCATTTT. As protein: CATSIGGGNQPQHF. Full variable domain (rest looked up from reference TRBV15 and TRBJ1-5): DAMVIQNPRYQVTQFGKPVTLSCSQTLNHNVMYWYQQKSSQAPKLLFHYYDKDFNNEADTPDNFQSRRPNTSFCFLDIRSPGLGDTAMYLCATSIGGGNQPQHFGDGTRLSIL.

The gene calls are TRBV7-8 and TRBJ2-7, with a tentative D call TRBD2 (6 bases). The CDR3 consists of 15 residues. In germline, CDR1 is SGHVS, CDR2 FQNEAQ. The V and J ends lost 1 base and 2 bases respectively, with 12 bases between them. The chain's CDR3 is CASSLGLAQPYEQYV. The CDR3 DNA reads as TGTGCCAGCAGCTTAGGTCTAGCGCAACCCTACGAGCAGTACGTC.

The gene calls are TRBV2 and TRBJ1-2; D not certain. Germline CDR1 SNHLY, CDR2 FYNNEI. The CDR3 covers 12 residues. V shed 7 bases and J shed 8 bases, with 14 bases lying between them. The CDR3 sequence: CASTRGPTGYTF. The DNA for the CDR3 is TGTGCCAGCACACGAGGCCCGACAGGCTACACCTTC.

V gene TRBV9 combines with J gene TRBJ1-1; D is unclear. The germline CDR1 and CDR2 sequences are SGDLS and YYNGEE. Trimming removed 0 bases at V and 1 base at J, with 10 bases between. This CDR3 contains 15 residues. The CDR3 protein is CASSVDPRQNTEAFF. Here the CDR3 DNA reads TGTGCCAGCAGCGTAGACCCCAGACAGAACACTGAAGCTTTCTTT.

The rearrangement joins TRBV15 to TRBJ2-7, with D possibly TRBD1 on 5 matching bases. The CDR3 runs 17 residues. V lost 0 bases and J lost 2, with 17 bases in between. Germline V CDR1 and CDR2: LNHNV, YYDKDF (reference sequence). CDR3 amino acids: CATSRDLLSDRAYEQYF. CDR3 bases: TGTGCCACCAGCAGAGATCTTCTCTCCGACAGAGCCTACGAGCAGTACTTC.

This chain uses TRBV4-3 with TRBJ2-5; 11 nucleotides match TRBD2. Germline CDR1 LGHNA, CDR2 YSLEER. Trimming cost V 0 bases and J 4 bases; bases outside gene matches: 13. The CDR3 is 19 residues long. CDR3 coding DNA: TGCGCCAGCAGCCAAGAGGCTTGGGTAGCGGGAGGGCCCAGAGAGACCCAGTACTTC. As protein: CASSQEAWVAGGPRETQYF.

V is TRBV11-2 and J is TRBJ1-2; no definite D call. Between the trimmed V and J ends, which lost 5 bases and 11 bases, there was a span of 12 bases. Per germline, CDR1 SGHAT and CDR2 FQNNGV. The CDR3 totals 11 residues. The CDR3 sequence is CASSPQNSYTF. DNA of the CDR3: TGTGCCAGCAGCCCACAGAACAGTTACACCTTC.

This chain uses TRBV25-1 with TRBJ1-1; TRBD1 is a possible D gene (5 bases). This CDR3 has 15 amino acids. Germline-derived CDR1 and CDR2 are MGHDK and SYGVNS. V was shortened by 0 bases and J by 4 bases, with 12 bases between the two germline ends. CDR3 amino acids: CASSEYGGASTEAFF. The CDR3 DNA follows: TGTGCCAGCAGTGAATACGGTGGGGCTAGCACTGAAGCTTTCTTT. The full variable domain, rest sourced from reference TRBV25-1 and TRBJ1-1, is EADIYQTPRYLVIGTGKKITLECSQTMGHDKMYWYQQDPGMELHLIHYSYGVNSTEKGDLSSESTVSRIRTEHFPLTLESARPSHTSQYLCASSEYGGASTEAFFGQGTRLTVV.